The 29 T cell receptor beta chains given below trace back to one sample, sequenced in a study of blood T cell repertoires in COVID-19. Assay: immunoSEQ multiplex PCR; the TCRdb copy retains only in-frame clones and omits some. The sample has around 190,000 clones; approximately 80% are singletons. Sequencing input: peripheral blood. The receptors derive from a human donor in a cohort sampled during active COVID-19.

V and J are TRBV6-5 and TRBJ2-6; D is possibly TRBD2 (5 bases). From germline, CDR1 is MNHEY and CDR2 SVGAGI. V gave up 10 bases and J gave up 2 bases, with 9 bases separating them. This CDR3 has 13 residues. The CDR3 region is CATGETGANVLTF. The CDR3 bases are TGTGCCACCGGGGAAACTGGGGCCAACGTCCTGACTTTC.

The rearrangement links TRBV21-1 to TRBJ2-7; the table's D call TRBD2 went unverified against the DNA. TRBV21-1 is annotated as a pseudogene. The CDR3 has 14 amino acids. The CDR3 sequence is CASTPTSGGYEQYF. For the CDR3, the DNA is TGTGCCAGCACCCCGACTAGCGGGGGGTACGAGCAGTACTTC.

The genes are TRBV12-3 or TRBV12-4 and TRBJ1-2; D is unclear. V was clipped by 4 bases and J by 7 bases, with 10 bases between them. There are 12 residues in the CDR3. The CDR3 region has the DNA TGTGCCAGCAGTTACTGGACTTCTGGCTACACCTTC. It yields the protein CASSYWTSGYTF.

The chain has TRBV2 and TRBJ1-1; 7 nucleotides agree with TRBD1. This CDR3 is 14 amino acids long. V trimming: 10 bases; J trimming: 0 bases; junction bases outside the gene matches: 8. The germline V gene has CDR1 SNHLY and CDR2 FYNNEI. CDR3 coding DNA: TGTGCCACCTCGCCGGGACAGATGAACACTGAAGCTTTCTTT. It yields the protein CATSPGQMNTEAFF.

The chain employs TRBV5-1 and TRBJ2-1; 9 nucleotides match TRBD2. V gave up 0 bases and J gave up 7 bases; unmatched junction bases: 8. This CDR3 contains 16 residues. Germline lookup yields CDR1 SGHRS and CDR2 YFSETQ. The CDR3 nucleotides read TGCGCCAGCAGCTTGGGTCCAGCGGGGGGTCGAAATGAGCAGTTCTTC. Protein: CASSLGPAGGRNEQFF.

The CDR3 loop is CASSLSSGGYNEQFF. In nucleotides, the CDR3 is TGTGCCAGCAGCTTGTCTAGCGGGGGTTACAATGAGCAGTTCTTC. The gene calls are TRBV11-2 and TRBJ2-1; 10 bases map to TRBD2. CDR1 and CDR2 from the germline V gene are SGHAT and FQNNGV. J gave up 4 bases and V 3 bases, and 3 bases lay outside the gene matches. The CDR3 runs to 15 residues.

The chain is built from TRBV5-1 and TRBJ1-2; D uncertain. The CDR3 is 14 amino acids. The V end lost 0 bases, the J end lost 4 bases, and 10 bases lay between the germline ends. Germline values: CDR1 SGHRS, CDR2 YFSETQ. The CDR3 DNA sequence: TGCGCCAGCAGCTTGGCACAGACCCCCTATGGCTACACCTTC. Its protein product is CASSLAQTPYGYTF.

The rearrangement joins TRBV3-1 (or the pseudogene TRBV3-2) to TRBJ1-2; possibly TRBD1 for D (6 bases). The CDR3 has 15 amino acids. Germline values: CDR1 LGHDT, CDR2 YNNKEL (reference sequence). V was clipped by 0 bases and J by 8 bases, with 16 bases between them. CDR3 amino acids: CASSQDYQGQGGYTF. The CDR3, as DNA: TGTGCCAGCAGCCAAGATTATCAGGGGCAGGGCGGCTACACCTTC.

The rearrangement joins TRBV6-5 to TRBJ1-5; 9 bases map to TRBD1. Unmatched junction bases numbered 7, after V lost 6 bases and J lost 7 bases. Germline V gene lookup returns CDR1 MNHEY and CDR2 SVGAGI. This CDR3 spans 14 amino acids. CDR3 nucleotide sequence: TGTGCCAGCAGACGCACAGGGGGCGAACAGCCCCAGCATTTT. This gives the protein CASRRTGGEQPQHF.

The rearrangement uses TRBV3-1 (or the pseudogene TRBV3-2) and TRBJ2-1; 8 nucleotides line up with TRBD2. V shed 0 bases and J 8 bases; nucleotides not matched to a gene: 9. There are 16 residues in the CDR3. Germline lookup yields CDR1 LGHDT and CDR2 YNNKEL (reference sequence). As DNA, the CDR3 is TGTGCCAGCAGCCAAGATTTGATGGCGGGGGGCCATGAGCAGTTCTTC. It translates to CASSQDLMAGGHEQFF.

This chain uses TRBV7-2 with TRBJ2-7, with D maybe TRBD2 (6 bases). The CDR3 is 16 amino acids. V was clipped by 4 bases and J by 0 bases, with 16 bases between them. The germline CDR1 and CDR2 sequences are SGHTA and FQGNSA. This CDR3 reads CASSSDLALSSYEQYF. CDR3 nucleotides: TGTGCCAGCAGCTCTGACCTAGCGCTGAGCTCCTACGAGCAGTACTTC.

As to this clone: This sample includes further DNA sequences coding for the same CDR3. The chain carries TRBV13 and TRBJ1-2; D unclear. Deletions cut 0 bases from V and 2 bases from J, with 4 bases between. There are 13 residues in the CDR3. Germline-derived CDR1 and CDR2 are PRHDT and FYEKMQ (reference sequence). The CDR3 spells CASSLGQNYGYTF. CDR3 sequence (DNA): TGTGCCAGCAGCTTAGGGCAGAACTATGGCTACACCTTC.

The chain joins TRBV3-1 (or the pseudogene TRBV3-2) to TRBJ1-1; D is possibly TRBD1 (5 bases). The CDR3 has 20 residues. Germline CDR1 LGHDT, CDR2 YNNKEL (reference sequence). V lost 1 base to trimming and J lost 2 bases, with 26 bases between them. CDR3 region: CASSQALDNIQDWGNTEAFF. The CDR3 coding sequence is TGTGCCAGCAGCCAAGCCCTTGACAATATACAGGATTGGGGCAACACTGAAGCTTTCTTT.

This clone showed up just a few times. This chain uses TRBV30 with TRBJ1-1; D is unclear. The CDR3 contains 13 residues. Germline assignment: CDR1 GTSNPN and CDR2 SVGIG (reference sequence). V lost 2 bases and J 3 bases, leaving 10 bases between the germline ends. In DNA form, the CDR3 reads TGTGCCTGGAGTACCCGGTCCGACACTGAAGCTTTCTTT. Protein: CAWSTRSDTEAFF.

The chain employs TRBV19 and TRBJ2-5; 12 bases map to TRBD1. This CDR3 has 17 residues. V lost 1 base, J lost 5 bases, and 8 bases stayed unmatched. Germline CDR1 and CDR2: LNHDA and SQIVND (reference sequence). This chain's CDR3 is CASSIAHGTGGEETQYF. Written as DNA, the CDR3 is TGTGCCAGTAGTATAGCCCACGGGACAGGGGGCGAGGAGACCCAGTACTTC.

This sequence joins TRBV24-1 and TRBJ2-5, with 14 bases identical to TRBD2. The germline V gene encodes CDR1 KGHDR and CDR2 SFDVKD. The ends lost 1 base at V and 4 bases at J; junction bases unmatched: 10. The CDR3 is 19 residues long. CDR3: CATSDFLGLAGAPRETQYF. CDR3 coding DNA: TGTGCCACCAGTGATTTCCTGGGACTAGCGGGGGCCCCCCGAGAGACCCAGTACTTC.

V gene TRBV28 combines with J gene TRBJ2-6; D might be TRBD1 (6 bases). Trimming removed 7 bases at V and 1 base at J, with 14 bases between. The CDR3 is made up of 16 amino acids. The germline V gene encodes CDR1 MDHEN and CDR2 SYDVKM. As DNA, the CDR3 is TGTGCCAGCACTCCAGGGGAAGGGTCTGGGGCCAACGTCCTGACTTTC. Translation gives CASTPGEGSGANVLTF. Variable domain in full (rest from reference TRBV28 and TRBJ2-6): DVKVTQSSRYLVKRTGEKVFLECVQDMDHENMFWYRQDPGLGLRLIYFSYDVKMKEKGDIPEGYSVSREKKERFSLILESASTNQTSMYLCASTPGEGSGANVLTFGAGSRLTVL.

This clone has only one observation. The chain employs TRBV12-5 and TRBJ1-2, with 9 bases fitting TRBD1. Germline-derived CDR1 and CDR2 are LGHNT and FRNRAP. The V and J ends lost 6 bases and 5 bases, in that order; junction bases with no gene match: 7. The CDR3 length is 14 residues. Written as DNA, the CDR3 is TGTGCTAGTGGGAGGGGACAGGGTCTTTATGGCTACACCTTC. This sequence encodes CASGRGQGLYGYTF.

V usage is TRBV9 and J usage is TRBJ1-2; D unclear. Trimming left V 0 bases short and J 6 bases short, with 12 bases between. CDR3 length equals 14 residues. Germline assignment: CDR1 SGDLS and CDR2 YYNGEE. This CDR3 is CASSVGAGLDGYTF. The CDR3 bases are TGTGCCAGCAGCGTAGGGGCAGGACTAGATGGCTACACCTTC.

The J gene is TRBJ2-7, the V gene TRBV7-8; 7 bases are shared with TRBD1. Unmatched junction bases numbered 6, after V lost 7 bases and J lost 0 bases. The CDR3 runs 14 residues. Germline V gives CDR1 SGHVS, CDR2 FQNEAQ. For the CDR3, the DNA is TGTGCCAGCACCCCCCGGGACAGCTCCTACGAGCAGTACTTC. Translating it yields CASTPRDSSYEQYF.

This sequence joins TRBV19 and TRBJ1-3; no clear D gene. Between the trimmed V and J ends, which lost 3 bases and 8 bases, there was a span of 8 bases. The CDR3 sequence is 12 residues long. From germline, CDR1 is LNHDA and CDR2 SQIVND (reference sequence). The CDR3 reads CASSMRRDTIYF. DNA of the CDR3: TGTGCCAGTAGTATGAGGAGAGACACCATATATTTT.

This chain uses TRBV20-1 with TRBJ2-1; D not resolved. The germline CDR1 and CDR2 sequences are DFQATT and SNEGSKA (reference sequence). This CDR3 spans 11 amino acids. The V end was cut by 6 bases, the J end by 4 bases, with 7 bases between. The CDR3, as DNA: TGCAGTGCGGAACTATACAATGAGCAGTTCTTC. It codes for CSAELYNEQFF.

The chain is built from TRBV7-9 and TRBJ1-2; 7 nucleotides agree with TRBD1. The CDR3 sequence is 16 residues long. The V gene end was trimmed by 7 bases and the J gene end by 7 bases; junction bases not matched to a gene: 18. Looked up from germline, CDR1 is SEHNR and CDR2 is FQNEAQ (reference sequence). CDR3 bases: TGTGCCAGCACCTCTACGACAGGGCGCCCAATTGGTGGCTACACCTTC. Its protein is CASTSTTGRPIGGYTF.

The J gene is TRBJ2-7, the V gene TRBV2, with a possible D match to TRBD1 (6 bases). The CDR3 runs to 15 residues. The V end was cut by 4 bases, the J end by 2 bases, with 15 bases between. Germline assignment: CDR1 SNHLY and CDR2 FYNNEI. The CDR3 bases are TGTGCCAGCAGTGCCGCATTGCAGGGGCCCTACGAGCAGTACTTC. Translating gives CASSAALQGPYEQYF.

V gene TRBV6-2 or TRBV6-3 combines with J gene TRBJ2-1; possible D gene TRBD2, 6 bases. V lost 0 bases and J lost 4, with 13 bases in between. Germline-derived CDR1 and CDR2 are MNHEY and SVGEGT. The CDR3 has 16 residues. The CDR3 loop reads CASSYSVLALYNEQFF. DNA of the CDR3: TGTGCCAGCAGTTACTCGGTCCTAGCGCTTTACAATGAGCAGTTCTTC.

The V gene is TRBV10-3, the J gene TRBJ1-1; TRBD1 is a possible D gene (6 bases). The V and J ends lost 4 bases and 1 base respectively, with 10 bases between them. Germline-derived CDR1 and CDR2 are ENHRY and SYGVKD. CDR3 size: 14 residues. CDR3 sequence: CAISGPTGNTEAFF. DNA of the CDR3: TGTGCCATCAGTGGCCCGACAGGGAACACTGAAGCTTTCTTT.

The CDR3 sequence: CASNGQSSYEQYF. In nucleotides, the CDR3 is TGTGCCAGCAACGGACAGAGCTCCTACGAGCAGTACTTC. The chain uses TRBV2 and TRBJ2-7, with D perhaps matching TRBD1 (6 bases). Trimming stripped 7 bases from V and 0 bases from J, with 10 bases between. This CDR3 comprises 13 residues. Germline V CDR1 and CDR2: SNHLY, FYNNEI.

The chain joins TRBV19 to TRBJ1-6; 9 nucleotides align to TRBD1. Looked up from germline, CDR1 is LNHDA and CDR2 is SQIVND (reference sequence). The CDR3 runs to 14 residues. Losses at the gene ends were 7 bases for V and 8 bases for J; bases not matched to a gene: 6. The CDR3 loop is CASKDRGDYSPLHF. Here the CDR3 DNA reads TGTGCCAGTAAGGACAGGGGTGATTATTCACCCCTCCACTTT.

V is TRBV14 and J is TRBJ2-2; perhaps TRBD2 as D (6 bases). The length of the CDR3 is 16 residues. V was trimmed by 1 base and J by 2 bases, leaving 11 bases between them. The germline V gene has CDR1 SGHDN and CDR2 FVKESK. Here the CDR3 DNA reads TGTGCCAGCAGCCAAGTTGGGGGGATAAACACCGGGGAGCTGTTTTTT. Protein: CASSQVGGINTGELFF.